These T cell receptor beta chains were read from a single sample in a study of blood T cell repertoires in COVID-19. Clones were sequenced by immunoSEQ multiplex PCR, and TCRdb holds only the in-frame ones, with some missing. The sample lists about 170,000 clones; 85% to 95% were seen once. The sequenced sample consisted of peripheral blood. These receptors all stem from a woman in her fifties or sixties with acute or convalescent COVID-19. Both conserved end residues are part of each CDR3. Fields, in order: CDR3 DNA, CDR3 protein, clone size, J gene, D gene, V gene. D genes are given only for firm matches. A clone size is listed for some rows: how often the clone was seen (once, few, many), or a class if it is expanded.

TGTGCCAGCAGACATAGCGGGGGGGTCCAAGAGACCCAGTACTTC | CASRHSGGVQETQYF | few | TRBJ2-5 | TRBD2 | TRBV5-4
TGCGCCAGCAGCCTCCCGGCGGCGGGGGTCGGTTCACCCCTCCACTTT | CASSLPAAGVGSPLHF | NA | TRBJ1-6 | NA | TRBV4-1
TGTGCCAGCAGCCAAACAAGGACAGAAGCAGATACGCAGTATTTT | CASSQTRTEADTQYF | NA | TRBJ2-3 | NA | TRBV3-1/TRBV3-2
TGCGCCAGCAGCTCGGAAGGACACCTTAATTCACCCCTCCACTTT | CASSSEGHLNSPLHF | NA | TRBJ1-6 | NA | TRBV5-1
TGTGCCAGCAGCCAAAGGGGGACAGGGAACTACGAGCAGTACTTC | CASSQRGTGNYEQYF | NA | TRBJ2-7 | TRBD1 | TRBV3-1/TRBV3-2
TGTGCCAGTAGGGACAAAAACGGAGTGAACTATGGCTACACCTTC | CASRDKNGVNYGYTF | NA | TRBJ1-2 | NA | TRBV19
TGTGCCAGCAGTCCGACAGGGAGACAGCCCCAGCATTTT | CASSPTGRQPQHF | NA | TRBJ1-5 | TRBD1 | TRBV28
TGTGCCAGCCCCCTCGGGGGGGCATCGGTTGGCTACACCTTC | CASPLGGASVGYTF | NA | TRBJ1-2 | NA | TRBV2
TGTGCCAGCAGTGGAGGACAGGGGAGGTTTCCTTTCGGGGCTTTCTTT | CASSGGQGRFPFGAFF | NA | TRBJ1-1 | TRBD1 | TRBV2
TGTGCCTGGAGAGGCCTGGCAGGAAGCTCCTATAATTCACCCCTCCACTTT | CAWRGLAGSSYNSPLHF | NA | TRBJ1-6 | NA | TRBV30
TGTGCCAGCAGCTTGGAAGAGTTTTATGGCTACACCTTC | CASSLEEFYGYTF | NA | TRBJ1-2 | NA | TRBV5-6
TGTGCCAGCAGCCTTGAAGGGGTGGGCAATTCACCCCTCCACTTT | CASSLEGVGNSPLHF | NA | TRBJ1-6 | NA | TRBV5-6
TGTGCCACCAGTGATCGGGGGGGAAGTGAGCAGTACTTC | CATSDRGGSEQYF | NA | TRBJ2-7 | TRBD2 | TRBV24-1
TGTGCCACCAGTGATGCAAGCGGGGGGGCCTTTCTTGATACGCAGTATTTT | CATSDASGGAFLDTQYF | NA | TRBJ2-3 | TRBD2 | TRBV24-1
TGTGCCAGCAGTGAATATATGCAGAATCAGCCCCAGCATTTT | CASSEYMQNQPQHF | NA | TRBJ1-5 | NA | TRBV25-1
TGCGCCAGCAGACCGGGGGGATTTGGAGATACGCAGTATTTT | CASRPGGFGDTQYF | NA | TRBJ2-3 | TRBD2 | TRBV5-1
TGTGCCAGTAGTAATTCCCAGGGTGCGAACACTGAAGCTTTCTTT | CASSNSQGANTEAFF | NA | TRBJ1-1 | NA | TRBV19
TGTGCCAGCAGTTTGGCAGGGGCGATCCAAGAGACCCAGTACTTC | CASSLAGAIQETQYF | once | TRBJ2-5 | NA | TRBV28
TGTGCCAGCGCCCCGATAGACTCCTACGAGCAGTACTTC | CASAPIDSYEQYF | NA | TRBJ2-7 | NA | TRBV5-4
TGTGCCACGACAGGGAATGGCCCTGAAGCTTTCTTT | CATTGNGPEAFF | NA | TRBJ1-1 | TRBD1 | TRBV10-3
TGTGCCAACAGGCAGGTAGACTATGGCTACACCTTC | CANRQVDYGYTF | NA | TRBJ1-2 | NA | TRBV19
TGCAGTGCTAGTCCGGGACACTACTACGAGCAGTACTTC | CSASPGHYYEQYF | NA | TRBJ2-7 | NA | TRBV20-1
TGTGCCAGCTCATCATTGGGCGGGAAAGTCTACAATGAGCAGTTCTTC | CASSSLGGKVYNEQFF | NA | TRBJ2-1 | NA | TRBV7-3
TGTGCCAGTAGTCCAAACAGGGTAGTCAATGAGCAGTTCTTC | CASSPNRVVNEQFF | NA | TRBJ2-1 | NA | TRBV19
TGCGCCAGCAGCCCACAGCTCTCTAATGAAAAACTGTTTTTT | CASSPQLSNEKLFF | once | TRBJ1-4 | NA | TRBV5-1
TGTGCCAGCAGTTTATGGAGGTTGACAGGCCTTTCGGTGAAAGCTAATGAAAAACTGTTTTTT | CASSLWRLTGLSVKANEKLFF | once | TRBJ1-4 | NA | TRBV28
TGTGCCAGCAGCCGGCAGGCGAGCTCTGGAAACACCATATATTTT | CASSRQASSGNTIYF | NA | TRBJ1-3 | NA | TRBV7-2
TGTGCCAGCAGCCAGGGAGAATTCAACTATGGCTACACCTTC | CASSQGEFNYGYTF | NA | TRBJ1-2 | NA | TRBV14
TGTGCCAGCAGTGTGACTAGCGGGTCTCGGGAGACCCAGTACTTC | CASSVTSGSRETQYF | NA | TRBJ2-5 | TRBD2 | TRBV27
TGTGCCAGCAGTTCGATGAGGGCGAACACCGGGGAGCTGTTTTTT | CASSSMRANTGELFF | NA | TRBJ2-2 | NA | TRBV6-5
TGTGCCAGCAGCTTAGCTACTGAAGCTTTCTTT | CASSLATEAFF | NA | TRBJ1-1 | NA | TRBV11-2
TGTGCCAGTAGTATTTTGGGGGCACATAATTCACCCCTCCACTTT | CASSILGAHNSPLHF | NA | TRBJ1-6 | NA | TRBV19
TGCGCCAGCAGCCAAGAGGAGGGTAATCAGCCCCAGCATTTT | CASSQEEGNQPQHF | NA | TRBJ1-5 | NA | TRBV4-3
TGTGCCAGCAGCTCACCGAGGGCGGCTTTCTTT | CASSSPRAAFF | NA | TRBJ1-1 | NA | TRBV7-9
TGTGCCAGCAGCTTAGTTGGGACTAGCGGGATGCCCTACGAGCAGTACTTC | CASSLVGTSGMPYEQYF | NA | TRBJ2-7 | TRBD2 | TRBV7-2